This T cell receptor (beta chain) is from a study of blood T cells in healthy people across ages. Study-wide context: Per two T cells, template switching captured roughly one barcoded beta molecule.

Whole-study findings and limits: Lack of knowledge of donor CMV status possibly confounded expanded clonotype changes. Naive T cell percentage by flow cytometry tracked strongly with beta diversity.

A J-beta primer mix and a sample-barcoded 5' primer were used in a second PCR of roughly 6 to 11 cycles. TCRdb analysed the 5' RACE reads with MiXCR anew, one entry per CDR3 protein. Of some 1.5 million distinct CDR3 sequences listed, about 30% are singletons. Russia was home to the donors, healthy Caucasian individuals aged 6 to 90. In this sample, this clonotype turned up a few times. The antigen is unknown. A read error may produce the germline difference seen at one junction end. Sample: blood. The sequence was obtained from a woman aged 25 to 45 in good health.

This CDR3 is CASSFTDSNNEQFF. The CDR3, as DNA: TGTGCCAGCAGCTTTACGGACTCCAACAATGAGCAGTTCTTC. The gene calls are TRBV7-9 and TRBJ2-1; D might be TRBD2 (5 bases). The length of the CDR3 is 14 residues. Germline CDR1 SEHNR, CDR2 FQNEAQ (reference sequence).